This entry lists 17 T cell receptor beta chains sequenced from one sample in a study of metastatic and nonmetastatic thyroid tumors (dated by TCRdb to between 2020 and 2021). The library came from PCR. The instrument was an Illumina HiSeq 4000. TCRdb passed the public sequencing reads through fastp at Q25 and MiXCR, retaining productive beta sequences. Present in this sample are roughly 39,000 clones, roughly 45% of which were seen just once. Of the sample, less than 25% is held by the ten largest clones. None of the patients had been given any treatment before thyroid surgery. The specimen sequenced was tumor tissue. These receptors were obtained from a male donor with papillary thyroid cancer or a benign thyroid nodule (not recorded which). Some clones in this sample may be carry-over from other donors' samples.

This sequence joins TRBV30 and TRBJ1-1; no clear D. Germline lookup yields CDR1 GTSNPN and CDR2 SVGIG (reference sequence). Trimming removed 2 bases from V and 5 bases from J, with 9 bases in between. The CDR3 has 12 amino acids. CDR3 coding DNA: TGTGCCTGGAGTCCCGGTGGGACTGAAGCTTTCTTT. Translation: CAWSPGGTEAFF.

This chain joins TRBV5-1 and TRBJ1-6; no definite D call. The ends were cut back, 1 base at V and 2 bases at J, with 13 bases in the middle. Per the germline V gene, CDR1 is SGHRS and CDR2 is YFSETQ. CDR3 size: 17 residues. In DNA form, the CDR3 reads TGCGCCAGCAGCTTGCGGATACCGTCCACCTATAATTCACCCCTCCACTTT. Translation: CASSLRIPSTYNSPLHF.

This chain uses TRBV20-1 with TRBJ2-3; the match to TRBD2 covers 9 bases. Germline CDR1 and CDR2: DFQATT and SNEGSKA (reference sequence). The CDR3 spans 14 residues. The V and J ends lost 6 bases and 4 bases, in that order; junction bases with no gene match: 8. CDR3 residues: CSAWGLAGPDTQYF. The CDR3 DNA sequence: TGCAGTGCGTGGGGGCTAGCGGGACCAGATACGCAGTATTTT.

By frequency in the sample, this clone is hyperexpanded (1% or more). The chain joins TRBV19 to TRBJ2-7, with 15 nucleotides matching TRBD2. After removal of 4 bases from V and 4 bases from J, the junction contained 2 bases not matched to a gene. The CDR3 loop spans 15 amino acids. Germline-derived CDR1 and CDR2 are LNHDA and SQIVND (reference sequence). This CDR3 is CASSRGLAGGYEQYF. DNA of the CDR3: TGTGCCAGTAGTAGGGGACTAGCGGGAGGATACGAGCAGTACTTC.

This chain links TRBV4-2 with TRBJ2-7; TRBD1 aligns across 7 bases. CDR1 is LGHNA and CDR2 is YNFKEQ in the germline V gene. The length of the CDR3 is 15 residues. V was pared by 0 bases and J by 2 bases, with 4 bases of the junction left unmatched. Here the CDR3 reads CASSQDLGQPYEQYF. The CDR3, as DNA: TGTGCCAGCAGCCAAGATCTGGGACAGCCCTACGAGCAGTACTTC.

The CDR3 here is CAWGGGYNEQFF. The DNA of the CDR3 is TGTGCCTGGGGGGGAGGGTACAATGAGCAGTTCTTC. The chain combines TRBV30 with TRBJ2-1; 7 bases map to TRBD2. Germline V lookup: CDR1 GTSNPN, CDR2 SVGIG (reference sequence). V shed 5 bases and J 4 bases; nucleotides not matched to a gene: 2. The CDR3 runs 12 residues.

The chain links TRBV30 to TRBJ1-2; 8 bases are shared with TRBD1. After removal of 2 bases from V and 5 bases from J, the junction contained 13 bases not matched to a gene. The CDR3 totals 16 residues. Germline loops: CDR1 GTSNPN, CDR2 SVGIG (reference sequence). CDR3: CAWSWDVDRGPYGYTF. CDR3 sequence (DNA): TGTGCCTGGAGTTGGGACGTCGACAGGGGACCTTATGGCTACACCTTC.

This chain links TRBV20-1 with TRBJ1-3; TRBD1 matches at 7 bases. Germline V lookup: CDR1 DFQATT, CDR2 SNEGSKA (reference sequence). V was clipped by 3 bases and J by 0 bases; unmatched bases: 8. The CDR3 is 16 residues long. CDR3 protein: CSASEGTAVSGNTIYF. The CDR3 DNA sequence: TGCAGTGCTAGCGAAGGGACAGCGGTCTCTGGAAACACCATATATTTT.

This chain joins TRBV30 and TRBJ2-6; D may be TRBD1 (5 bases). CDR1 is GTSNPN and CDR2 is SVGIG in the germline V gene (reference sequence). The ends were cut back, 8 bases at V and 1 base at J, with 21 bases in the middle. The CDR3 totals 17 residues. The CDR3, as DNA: TGTGCCCTCTCTACGGCAGACAGCTCTTCTGGGGCCAACGTCCTGACTTTC. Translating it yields CALSTADSSSGANVLTF.

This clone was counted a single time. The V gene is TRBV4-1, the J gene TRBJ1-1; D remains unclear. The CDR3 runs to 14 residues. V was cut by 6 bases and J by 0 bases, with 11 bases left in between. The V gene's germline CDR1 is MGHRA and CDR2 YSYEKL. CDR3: CASRGPLMNTEAFF. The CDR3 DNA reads TGCGCCAGCAGGGGCCCCCTGATGAACACTGAAGCTTTCTTT.

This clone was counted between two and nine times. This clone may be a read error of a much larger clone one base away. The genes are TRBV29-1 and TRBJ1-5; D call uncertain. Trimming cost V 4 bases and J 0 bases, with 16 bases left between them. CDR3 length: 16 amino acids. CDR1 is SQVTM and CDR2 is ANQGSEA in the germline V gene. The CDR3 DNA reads TGCAGCGTTGGACCCATCAGGCGGAGTAGCAATCAGCCCCAGCATTTT. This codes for CSVGPIRRSSNQPQHF.

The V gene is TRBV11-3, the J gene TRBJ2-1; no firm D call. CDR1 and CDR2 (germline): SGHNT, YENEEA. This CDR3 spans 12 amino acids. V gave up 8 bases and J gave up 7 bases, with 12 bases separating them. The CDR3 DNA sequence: TGTGCCAGCGGATTAGGGCGGAATGAGCAGTTCTTC. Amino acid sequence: CASGLGRNEQFF.

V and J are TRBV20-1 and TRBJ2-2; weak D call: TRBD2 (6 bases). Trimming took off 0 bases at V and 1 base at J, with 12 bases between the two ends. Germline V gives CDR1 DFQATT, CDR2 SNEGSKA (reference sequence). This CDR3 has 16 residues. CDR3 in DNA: TGCAGTGCTAGAGATCCGCGGCGGGAGAACACCGGGGAGCTGTTTTTT. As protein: CSARDPRRENTGELFF.

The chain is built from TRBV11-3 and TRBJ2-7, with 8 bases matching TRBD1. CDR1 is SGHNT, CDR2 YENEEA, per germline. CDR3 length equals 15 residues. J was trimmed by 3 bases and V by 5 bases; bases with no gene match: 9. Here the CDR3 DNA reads TGTGCCAGCAGCCCACTCGGACAGGGTCGCTACGAGCAGTACTTC. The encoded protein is CASSPLGQGRYEQYF.

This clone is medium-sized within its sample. The CDR3 bases are TGTGCCAGCAGTTTTGGACAGGGAGAGACCCAGTACTTC. Translated: CASSFGQGETQYF. The V and J genes are TRBV12-3 or TRBV12-4 and TRBJ2-5; 8 bases are a match to TRBD1. CDR3 length equals 13 residues. V lost 3 bases to trimming and J lost 4 bases; unmatched junction nucleotides: 1.

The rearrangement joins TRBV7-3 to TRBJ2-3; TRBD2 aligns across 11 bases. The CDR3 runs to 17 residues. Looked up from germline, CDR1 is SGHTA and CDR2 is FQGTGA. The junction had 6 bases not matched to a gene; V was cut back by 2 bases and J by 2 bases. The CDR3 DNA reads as TGTGCCAGCAGCTTATACCTAGCGGGGGGTTCCACAGATACGCAGTATTTT. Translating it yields CASSLYLAGGSTDTQYF.

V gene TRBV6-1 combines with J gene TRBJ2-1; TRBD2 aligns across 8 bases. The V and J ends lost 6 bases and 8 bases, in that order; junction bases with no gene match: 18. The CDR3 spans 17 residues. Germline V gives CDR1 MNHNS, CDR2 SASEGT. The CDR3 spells CASSPMYRLAITDEQFF. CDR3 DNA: TGTGCCAGCAGCCCCATGTATCGACTAGCGATAACAGATGAGCAGTTCTTC.